Listed below are T cell receptor beta chains from one sample, sequenced in a study of blood T cell repertoires in COVID-19. TCRdb keeps only in-frame clones here, not all; method: immunoSEQ multiplex PCR. The data contain fewer than 400,000 clones, 75% to 90% of them seen just once; the ten biggest clones take up 1.5% to 2%. Sequencing was carried out using PBMCs or T cells enriched from blood (not recorded which). These receptors were obtained from a woman in her twenties or thirties who had been exposed to COVID-19. The CDR3 runs from the conserved cysteine through the conserved F or W. Fields, in order: CDR3 protein, J gene, V gene.

CDR3: CASSSGLGTTNTGELFF
J: TRBJ2-2
V: TRBV5-5

CDR3: CASSTGQPLHF
J: TRBJ1-6
V: TRBV2

CDR3: CASTDRNTGELFF
J: TRBJ2-2
V: TRBV10-1

CDR3: CASLLGGRTSGYTGELFF
J: TRBJ2-2
V: TRBV5-1

CDR3: CASSLEWRQYF
J: TRBJ2-7
V: TRBV28

CDR3: CAWSRDRGVYNSPLHF
J: TRBJ1-6
V: TRBV30

CDR3: CASSWVGGGLNTEAFF
J: TRBJ1-1
V: TRBV5-1

CDR3: CASSLFGFGDYGYTF
J: TRBJ1-2
V: TRBV27

CDR3: CSVDHRRGKVKAFF
J: TRBJ1-1
V: TRBV29-1

CDR3: CASSQDRSEAFF
J: TRBJ1-1
V: TRBV7-8

CDR3: CASGLVLTGVNF
J: TRBJ1-2
V: TRBV12-5

CDR3: CASSLLPTGVSYEQYF
J: TRBJ2-7
V: TRBV7-9

CDR3: CASSQDAPGKSPLHF
J: TRBJ1-6
V: TRBV3-1/TRBV3-2

CDR3: CAWTCAPQRPQHF
J: TRBJ1-5
V: TRBV30

CDR3: CASLSSVNQPQHF
J: TRBJ1-5
V: TRBV19

CDR3: CASSLGTGGTEAFF
J: TRBJ1-1
V: TRBV28